This is a list of T cell receptor beta chains from one sample in a study of CD8 T cells in Susac syndrome. A single record per CDR3 protein comes from TCRdb applying MiXCR to the immunoSEQ multiplex PCR reads. Among approximately 120,000 distinct CDR3 sequences, 85% to 95% were seen once, and the ten largest hold roughly 0.12%. Source material: CD8+ T cells from PBMCs. These receptors were collected from a human donor in good health. The CDR3 runs from the conserved cysteine through the conserved F or W. D genes are given only for firm matches. The listing skips clone size in some rows; elsewhere it reads once, few, many or a size class.

j_gene: TRBJ2-7
v_gene: TRBV7-9
abundance: .
d_gene: TRBD1
CDR3aa: CASSLARGHNEQYF
CDR3nt: TGTGCCAGCAGCTTAGCCAGGGGGCACAACGAGCAGTACTTC

j_gene: TRBJ2-1
v_gene: TRBV14
abundance: once
d_gene: .
CDR3aa: CASSQERAALSSYNEQFF
CDR3nt: TGTGCCAGCAGCCAAGAACGAGCGGCGCTTAGCTCCTACAATGAGCAGTTCTTC

j_gene: TRBJ2-2
v_gene: TRBV2
abundance: .
d_gene: TRBD2
CDR3aa: CASSLPGLASGELFF
CDR3nt: TGTGCCAGCAGTTTGCCGGGACTAGCGTCCGGGGAGCTGTTTTTT

j_gene: TRBJ2-7
v_gene: TRBV7-2
abundance: .
d_gene: .
CDR3aa: CASSPRTLYEQYF
CDR3nt: TGTGCCAGCAGCCCAAGGACGTTGTACGAGCAGTACTTC

j_gene: TRBJ2-1
v_gene: TRBV6-5
abundance: .
d_gene: TRBD2
CDR3aa: CASRLLAGALNYNEQFF
CDR3nt: TGTGCCAGCAGATTACTAGCGGGAGCGCTGAATTACAATGAGCAGTTCTTC

j_gene: TRBJ2-3
v_gene: TRBV2
abundance: .
d_gene: TRBD2
CDR3aa: CASTSDYTDTQYF
CDR3nt: TGTGCCAGTACTAGCGACTACACAGATACGCAGTATTTT

j_gene: TRBJ1-1
v_gene: TRBV12-3/TRBV12-4
abundance: .
d_gene: .
CDR3aa: CASSVKDEAFF
CDR3nt: TGTGCCAGCAGTGTGAAGGATGAAGCTTTCTTT

j_gene: TRBJ1-2
v_gene: TRBV13
abundance: once
d_gene: .
CDR3aa: CASSVQGFSNYGYTF
CDR3nt: TGTGCCAGCAGCGTACAGGGTTTCTCGAACTATGGCTACACCTTC

j_gene: TRBJ1-1
v_gene: TRBV19
abundance: .
d_gene: .
CDR3aa: CASSPRTTAEAFF
CDR3nt: TGTGCCAGTAGTCCAAGGACCACGGCGGAAGCTTTCTTT

j_gene: TRBJ1-1
v_gene: TRBV20-1
abundance: .
d_gene: TRBD1
CDR3aa: CSATRDRVQTEAFF
CDR3nt: TGCAGTGCTACGAGGGACAGGGTCCAGACTGAAGCTTTCTTT

j_gene: TRBJ1-2
v_gene: TRBV27
abundance: .
d_gene: TRBD1
CDR3aa: CASSLNFDDRVMGYTF
CDR3nt: TGTGCCAGCAGTTTAAACTTCGACGACAGGGTCATGGGCTACACCTTC

j_gene: TRBJ2-2
v_gene: TRBV6-6
abundance: few
d_gene: TRBD1
CDR3aa: CASSLGQGFTGELFF
CDR3nt: TGTGCCAGCAGCCTCGGACAGGGCTTTACCGGGGAGCTGTTTTTT

j_gene: TRBJ1-5
v_gene: TRBV18
abundance: .
d_gene: .
CDR3aa: CATMASFGNQPQHF
CDR3nt: TGTGCCACCATGGCCAGTTTTGGCAATCAGCCCCAGCATTTT

j_gene: TRBJ2-7
v_gene: TRBV6-2/TRBV6-3
abundance: .
d_gene: .
CDR3aa: CASTLDGLSYEQYF
CDR3nt: TGTGCCAGCACCCTGGACGGGCTCTCCTACGAGCAGTACTTC

j_gene: TRBJ1-6
v_gene: TRBV4-3
abundance: .
d_gene: TRBD1
CDR3aa: CASSQEISRGSGYNSPLHF
CDR3nt: TGCGCCAGCAGCCAAGAGATTTCCAGGGGGAGCGGCTATAATTCACCCCTCCACTTT

j_gene: TRBJ2-1
v_gene: TRBV5-6
abundance: .
d_gene: TRBD2
CDR3aa: CASSLLGLAGNEQFF
CDR3nt: TGTGCCAGCAGCCTGCTAGGGCTAGCGGGTAATGAGCAGTTCTTC

j_gene: TRBJ2-7
v_gene: TRBV29-1
abundance: .
d_gene: .
CDR3aa: CSVEQGSYEQYF
CDR3nt: TGCAGCGTTGAGCAGGGCTCCTACGAGCAGTACTTC

j_gene: TRBJ2-3
v_gene: TRBV6-2/TRBV6-3
abundance: .
d_gene: TRBD1
CDR3aa: CATGRQGLADTQYF
CDR3nt: TGTGCCACCGGTCGACAGGGCTTGGCAGATACGCAGTATTTT

j_gene: TRBJ2-3
v_gene: TRBV12-5
abundance: .
d_gene: .
CDR3aa: CASGSGGGPGTDTQYF
CDR3nt: TGTGCTAGTGGCTCCGGAGGGGGACCGGGCACAGATACGCAGTATTTT

j_gene: TRBJ2-5
v_gene: TRBV29-1
abundance: .
d_gene: .
CDR3aa: CSVAAGLETQYF
CDR3nt: TGCAGCGTCGCAGCAGGGCTAGAGACCCAGTACTTC

j_gene: TRBJ2-2
v_gene: TRBV5-4
abundance: .
d_gene: .
CDR3aa: CASGSGTYTGELFF
CDR3nt: TGTGCCAGCGGAAGTGGCACATACACCGGGGAGCTGTTTTTT

j_gene: TRBJ1-2
v_gene: TRBV5-4
abundance: .
d_gene: TRBD1
CDR3aa: CASHPDRIDYGYTF
CDR3nt: TGTGCCAGCCACCCGGACAGGATCGACTATGGCTACACCTTC

j_gene: TRBJ2-5
v_gene: TRBV5-4
abundance: .
d_gene: TRBD2
CDR3aa: CASSLEGGLGTETQYF
CDR3nt: TGTGCCAGCAGCTTGGAGGGGGGACTAGGTACGGAGACCCAGTACTTC

j_gene: TRBJ1-2
v_gene: TRBV20-1
abundance: once
d_gene: TRBD1
CDR3aa: CSATTRGLDYGYTF
CDR3nt: TGCAGTGCTACTACCAGGGGGCTTGACTATGGCTACACCTTC

j_gene: TRBJ2-1
v_gene: TRBV20-1
abundance: .
d_gene: TRBD2
CDR3aa: CSAPRLETSRETFF
CDR3nt: TGCAGTGCTCCTCGACTAGAAACCTCGCGGGAGACGTTCTTC

j_gene: TRBJ2-7
v_gene: TRBV19
abundance: .
d_gene: TRBD2
CDR3aa: CASSISTSNYEQYF
CDR3nt: TGTGCCAGTAGTATCTCGACTAGCAACTACGAGCAGTACTTC